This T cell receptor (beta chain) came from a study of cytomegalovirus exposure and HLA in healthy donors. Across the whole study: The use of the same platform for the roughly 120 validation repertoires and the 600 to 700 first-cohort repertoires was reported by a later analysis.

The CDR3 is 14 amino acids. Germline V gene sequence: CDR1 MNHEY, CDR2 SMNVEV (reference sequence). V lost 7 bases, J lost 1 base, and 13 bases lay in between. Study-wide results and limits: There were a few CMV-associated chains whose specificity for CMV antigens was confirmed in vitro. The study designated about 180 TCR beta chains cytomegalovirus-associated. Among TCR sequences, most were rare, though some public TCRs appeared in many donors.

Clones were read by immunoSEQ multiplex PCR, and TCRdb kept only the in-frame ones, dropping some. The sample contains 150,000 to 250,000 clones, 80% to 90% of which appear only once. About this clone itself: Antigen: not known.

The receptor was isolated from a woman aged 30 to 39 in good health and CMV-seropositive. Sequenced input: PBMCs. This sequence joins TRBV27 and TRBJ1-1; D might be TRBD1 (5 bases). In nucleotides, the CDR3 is TGTGCCAGCACGAGTCTAACAGGGAACACTGAAGCTTTCTTT. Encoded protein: CASTSLTGNTEAFF.